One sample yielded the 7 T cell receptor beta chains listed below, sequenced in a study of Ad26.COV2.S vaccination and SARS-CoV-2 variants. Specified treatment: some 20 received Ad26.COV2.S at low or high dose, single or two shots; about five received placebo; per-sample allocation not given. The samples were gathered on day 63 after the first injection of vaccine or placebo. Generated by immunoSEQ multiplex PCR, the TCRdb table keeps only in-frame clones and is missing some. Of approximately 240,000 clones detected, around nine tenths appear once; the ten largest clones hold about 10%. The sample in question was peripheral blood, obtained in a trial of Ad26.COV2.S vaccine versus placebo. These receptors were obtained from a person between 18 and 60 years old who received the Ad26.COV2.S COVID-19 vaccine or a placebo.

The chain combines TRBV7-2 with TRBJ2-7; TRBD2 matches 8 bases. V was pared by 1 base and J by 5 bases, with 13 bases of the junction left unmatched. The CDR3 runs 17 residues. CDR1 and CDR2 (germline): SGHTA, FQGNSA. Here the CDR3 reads CASSLGSQRGIRNEQYF. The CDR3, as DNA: TGTGCCAGCAGCTTAGGATCACAGCGGGGGATTCGGAACGAGCAGTACTTC.

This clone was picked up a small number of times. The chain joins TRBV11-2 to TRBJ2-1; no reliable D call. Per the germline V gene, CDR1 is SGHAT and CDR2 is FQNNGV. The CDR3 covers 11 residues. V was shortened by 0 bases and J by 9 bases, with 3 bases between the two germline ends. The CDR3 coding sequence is TGTGCCAGCAGCTTAGAACTTGAGCAGTTCTTC. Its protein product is CASSLELEQFF.

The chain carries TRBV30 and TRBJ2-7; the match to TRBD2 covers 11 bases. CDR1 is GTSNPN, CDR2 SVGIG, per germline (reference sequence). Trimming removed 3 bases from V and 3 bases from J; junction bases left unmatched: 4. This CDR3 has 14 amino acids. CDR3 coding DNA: TGTGCCTGGAGACCGGGACTAGCGGTCTACGAGCAGTACTTC. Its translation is CAWRPGLAVYEQYF.

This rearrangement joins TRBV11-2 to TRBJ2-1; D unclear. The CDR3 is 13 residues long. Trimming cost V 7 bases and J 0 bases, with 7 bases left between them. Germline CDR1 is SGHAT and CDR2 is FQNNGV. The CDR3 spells CASNGRSYNEQFF. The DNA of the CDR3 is TGTGCCAGCAATGGCCGCTCCTACAATGAGCAGTTCTTC.

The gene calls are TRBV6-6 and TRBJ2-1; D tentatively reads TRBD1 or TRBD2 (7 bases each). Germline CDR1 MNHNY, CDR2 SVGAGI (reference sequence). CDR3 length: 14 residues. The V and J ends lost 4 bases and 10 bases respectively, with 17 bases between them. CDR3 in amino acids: CASSSGGTGVEQFF. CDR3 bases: TGTGCCAGCAGTTCGGGGGGAACAGGGGTGGAGCAGTTCTTC.

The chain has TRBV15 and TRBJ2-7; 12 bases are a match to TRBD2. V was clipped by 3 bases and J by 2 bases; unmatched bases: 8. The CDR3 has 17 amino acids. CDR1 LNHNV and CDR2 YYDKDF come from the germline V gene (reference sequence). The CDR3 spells CATSSTLLAGGPYEQYF. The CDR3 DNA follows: TGTGCCACCAGCAGCACATTACTAGCGGGGGGCCCCTACGAGCAGTACTTC.

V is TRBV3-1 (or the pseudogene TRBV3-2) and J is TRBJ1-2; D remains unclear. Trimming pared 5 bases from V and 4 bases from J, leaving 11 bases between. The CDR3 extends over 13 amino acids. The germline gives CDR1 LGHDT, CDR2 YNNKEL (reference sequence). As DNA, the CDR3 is TGTGCCAGCAGCGGGCAGGTCGGCTATGGCTACACCTTC. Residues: CASSGQVGYGYTF.